Listed below are T cell receptor beta chains from one sample, sequenced in a study of cytomegalovirus exposure and HLA in healthy donors. The method was immunoSEQ multiplex PCR; TCRdb's version includes in-frame clones alone and lacks a portion of them. The sample lists 150,000 to 250,000 clones, 70% to 80% occurring once. Sequencing was done on a sample of PBMCs. These receptors were obtained from a girl aged 10-17 years in good health and CMV-seropositive. Each CDR3 is given with its conserved first and last residue. The order of the fields is J gene, D gene, clone size, V gene, CDR3 DNA, CDR3 protein. The D gene is left open where the match is weak. Not all rows give a size; the values are once, few, many and, for expanded clones, a class.

TRBJ2-2,TRBD2,NA,TRBV4-3,TGCGCCAGCAGCCAAGATCTGGAGCGGGGGACCCGGGAGCTGTTTTTT,CASSQDLERGTRELFF
TRBJ1-2,NA,NA,TRBV6-5,TGTGCCAGCACCCCTCGAGGGAGCTATGGCTACACCTTC,CASTPRGSYGYTF
TRBJ1-6,NA,few,TRBV15,TGTGCCACCAGCAGAGTGGAGGGGAAGGGTAATTCACCCCTCCACTTT,CATSRVEGKGNSPLHF
TRBJ1-3,NA,NA,TRBV7-9,TGTGCCAGCAGCTCAAGCGACTCTGGAAACACCATATATTTT,CASSSSDSGNTIYF
TRBJ2-1,TRBD2,NA,TRBV9,TGTGCCAGCAGCCCCCTGGCGGGGGGGAGGGGTGAGCAGTTCTTC,CASSPLAGGRGEQFF
TRBJ2-1,NA,NA,TRBV13,TGTGCCAGCAGCTTAGTAATATATGGGCCCCTGAAGGATGAGCAGTTCTTC,CASSLVIYGPLKDEQFF
TRBJ2-3,TRBD2,NA,TRBV6-4,TGTGCCAGCAGTGAGAATAGCGGGGGGAGCACAGATACGCAGTATTTT,CASSENSGGSTDTQYF
TRBJ2-5,NA,NA,TRBV5-4,TGTGCCAGCAGCTTGGGACAGGTTTCGGAGACCCAGTACTTC,CASSLGQVSETQYF
TRBJ1-1,NA,NA,TRBV6-5,TGTGCCAGCAGCCCAGGGGCTATCCTAACTGAAGCTTTCTTT,CASSPGAILTEAFF
TRBJ1-6,NA,NA,TRBV30,TGTGCCTGGAAGGGGGAATATAGCTCCTATAATTCACCCCTCCACTTT,CAWKGEYSSYNSPLHF
TRBJ1-3,TRBD1,NA,TRBV18,TGTGCCAGCTCAACGACAGGGACTGGAAACACCATATATTTT,CASSTTGTGNTIYF
TRBJ2-7,TRBD1,few,TRBV9,TGTGCCAGCAGCGTGGGGACAGGGCCGTACGAGCAGTACTTC,CASSVGTGPYEQYF
TRBJ2-5,NA,NA,TRBV9,TGTGCCAGCAGCGTAGGGACTACAGAGACCCAGTACTTC,CASSVGTTETQYF
TRBJ2-7,TRBD1,NA,TRBV7-2,TGTGCCAGCAGCCACGACAGGGGAGAGACCTACGAGCAGTACTTC,CASSHDRGETYEQYF
TRBJ1-4,TRBD1,NA,TRBV5-1,TGCGCCAGCAGCTCGGACAGGGCAAATGAAAAACTGTTTTTT,CASSSDRANEKLFF
TRBJ1-4,NA,NA,TRBV30,TGTGCCTGGAGTAACGGGCTAGGAGGTGAAAAACTGTTTTTT,CAWSNGLGGEKLFF
TRBJ1-6,NA,NA,TRBV5-5,TGTGCCAGCAGCTACACGGACGGGGCCCTCCACTTT,CASSYTDGALHF